This T cell receptor beta chain was sequenced during a study of T cell repertoires in cytomegalovirus infection. Study-level information: Both a matching HLA type and CMV infection were indicated by public TCR beta signatures.

The study, taken as a whole, reports: In two of eight donors, the top clonotype was HLA-C-restricted CMV-specific. Carriage of CMV together with the relevant HLA was identifiable through cumulative public TCR beta family frequency.

TCRdb reprocessed the reads via MiXCR and lists one record per CDR3 protein. The data hold more than 200,000 distinct CDR3 sequences, with 9.1% observed a single time. This clonotype occurred many times. Its matching antigen is unknown. V trimming: 6 bases; J trimming: 0 bases; junction bases outside the gene matches: 7. The CDR3 is 16 residues long. Germline V gene lookup returns CDR1 SGHTA and CDR2 FQGNSA. V and J are TRBV7-2 and TRBJ2-2; the match to TRBD1 covers 7 bases. This receptor was taken from a human donor in good health (CMV status not recorded). Some clones in this sample may be carry-over from other donors' samples. Sequenced: PBMCs. The CDR3 is CASRTVGTANTGELFF. The CDR3 coding sequence is TGTGCCAGCAGGACGGTGGGGACAGCGAACACCGGGGAGCTGTTTTTT.